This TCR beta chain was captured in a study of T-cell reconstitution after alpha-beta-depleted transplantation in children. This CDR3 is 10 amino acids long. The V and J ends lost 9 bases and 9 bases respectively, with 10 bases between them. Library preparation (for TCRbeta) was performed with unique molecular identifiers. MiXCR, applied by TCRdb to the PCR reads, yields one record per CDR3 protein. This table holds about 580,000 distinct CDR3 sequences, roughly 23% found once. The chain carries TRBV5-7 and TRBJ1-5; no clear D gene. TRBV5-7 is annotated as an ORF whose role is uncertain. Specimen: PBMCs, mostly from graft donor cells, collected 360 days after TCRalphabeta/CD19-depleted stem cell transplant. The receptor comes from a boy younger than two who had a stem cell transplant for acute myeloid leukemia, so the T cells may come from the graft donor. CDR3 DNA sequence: TGTGCCACCACCTTCCTGCCCCAGCATTTT. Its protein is CATTFLPQHF.